This T cell receptor beta chain was documented in a study of graft-versus-host responses after intestinal transplantation. About the research overall: Each recipient received anti-thymocyte globulin induction, then tacrolimus and steroids for around 3 years.

Comments on this clone: The antigen is undetermined.

After removal of 3 bases from V and 2 bases from J, the junction contained 0 bases not matched to a gene. This CDR3 region has 14 residues. The germline V gene has CDR1 SGHVS and CDR2 FNYEAQ. The assay was immunoSEQ multiplex PCR, and TCRdb's table has in-frame clones only and misses some. Among over 100,000 clones, approximately 93% were seen once, and the ten largest hold 0.9% to 1.5%. General study results and limits: Association was observed between peak circulating GvH clone levels and early post-transplant HvG declines. Allografts carried high graft-versus-host to host-versus-graft clonal ratios in patients having graft-donor T cell macrochimerism. Investigators detected GvH clones in recipient marrow, with some emerging earlier in ileum or blood.

V is TRBV7-6 and J is TRBJ2-7, with 11 bases aligning to TRBD1. Sample: unstimulated CD8+ T cells sorted from spleen or lymph node cells, taken before transplant. The source of this sequence is a human donor who was the organ donor for an intestinal transplant. CDR3 sequence (DNA): TGTGCCAGCAGCTTGGGACAGGGGGCCTACGAGCAGTACTTC. Translation: CASSLGQGAYEQYF.